The 29 T cell receptor beta chains given below trace back to one sample, sequenced in a study of blood T cell repertoires in COVID-19. The assay was immunoSEQ multiplex PCR, and TCRdb's table has in-frame clones only and misses some. The sample holds 400,000 or so clones; roughly 86% are singletons and the top ten take approximately 2.9%. The material sequenced was peripheral blood. The receptors stem from a human donor in a cohort sampled during active COVID-19.

The chain combines TRBV19 with TRBJ2-7; 10 positions match TRBD1. Unmatched junction bases numbered 6, after V lost 4 bases and J lost 3 bases. The CDR3 runs to 15 residues. Germline-derived CDR1 and CDR2 are LNHDA and SQIVND (reference sequence). The CDR3 reads CASSTGGQGFYEQYF. CDR3 nucleotide sequence: TGTGCCAGTAGTACCGGGGGACAGGGGTTCTACGAGCAGTACTTC.

This chain joins TRBV28 and TRBJ2-3; 9 bases align to TRBD2. CDR1 MDHEN and CDR2 SYDVKM come from the germline V gene. Losses at the gene ends were 0 bases for V and 4 bases for J; bases not matched to a gene: 2. The length of the CDR3 is 15 residues. The CDR3 sequence: CASSLWREGSDTQYF. The CDR3 bases are TGTGCCAGCAGTTTATGGCGGGAGGGTTCAGATACGCAGTATTTT.

The chain joins TRBV14 to TRBJ2-2, with D possibly TRBD2 on 5 matching bases. The CDR3 loop spans 15 amino acids. Per germline, CDR1 SGHDN and CDR2 FVKESK. V was clipped by 0 bases and J by 5 bases, with 10 bases between them. The CDR3 loop is CASSQDRGYTGELFF. CDR3 in DNA: TGTGCCAGCAGCCAAGATCGGGGTTATACCGGGGAGCTGTTTTTT.

The chain carries TRBV5-4 and TRBJ1-6; maybe TRBD1 (6 bases). The CDR3 is 16 amino acids. The V and J ends lost 0 bases and 0 bases respectively, with 7 bases between them. Germline V CDR1 and CDR2: SGHNT, YYREEE (reference sequence). The CDR3 protein is CASSLGGPSYNSPLHF. The CDR3 nucleotides read TGTGCCAGCAGCTTGGGGGGGCCCTCCTATAATTCACCCCTCCACTTT.

The CDR3 spells CSVTPGQGAGGYTF. The CDR3 region has the DNA TGCAGCGTCACCCCGGGACAGGGGGCTGGGGGCTACACCTTC. The V and J genes are TRBV29-1 and TRBJ1-2; 12 bases map to TRBD1. The CDR3 runs to 14 residues. V shed 6 bases and J 8 bases; nucleotides not matched to a gene: 10. CDR1 is SQVTM and CDR2 is ANQGSEA in the germline V gene.

The CDR3 coding sequence is TGCGCCAGCAGCCAGCTCGGGACTAGCGGCAATGAGCAGTTCTTC. This encodes CASSQLGTSGNEQFF. The chain carries TRBV4-1 and TRBJ2-1; 11 bases are shared with TRBD2. Germline assignment: CDR1 MGHRA and CDR2 YSYEKL. The junction had 4 bases not matched to a gene; V was cut back by 3 bases and J by 6 bases. This CDR3 spans 15 amino acids.

The CDR3 here is CASSLATVAGELFF. Written as DNA, the CDR3 is TGCGCCAGCAGCTTGGCCACGGTGGCCGGGGAGCTGTTTTTT. The chain recombines TRBV5-1 with TRBJ2-2; D is unresolved. The CDR3 has 14 amino acids. Germline-derived CDR1 and CDR2 are SGHRS and YFSETQ. Trimming removed 0 bases from V and 6 bases from J, with 9 bases in between. The full variable domain, in which reference TRBV5-1 and TRBJ2-2 provide the parts outside the CDR3, is KAGVTQTPRYLIKTRGQQVTLSCSPISGHRSVSWYQQTPGQGLQFLFEYFSETQRNKGNFPGRFSGRQFSNSRSEMNVSTLELGDSALYLCASSLATVAGELFFGEGSRLTVL.

The DNA of the CDR3 is TGTGCCAGCAGCTTTACCTTGGGGGGGGGCCGGTACGAGCAGTACTTC. Protein product: CASSFTLGGGRYEQYF. J is TRBJ2-7 and V is TRBV13, with D possibly being TRBD2 (7 bases). This CDR3 contains 16 residues. Germline CDR1 is PRHDT and CDR2 is FYEKMQ (reference sequence). The germline V and J ends were trimmed by 3 bases and 4 bases, with 19 bases remaining between them.

The gene calls are TRBV15 and TRBJ2-1; a weak D match, TRBD2 (6 bases). The V gene lost 5 bases and the J gene lost 6 bases, with 11 bases spanning the gap. The germline CDR1 and CDR2 sequences are LNHNV and YYDKDF (reference sequence). The CDR3 is 13 residues long. The CDR3 DNA follows: TGTGCCACCAGCTCATGGAGGGGCAATGAGCAGTTCTTC. Encoded protein: CATSSWRGNEQFF.

The chain couples TRBV10-3 to TRBJ2-5; 10 nucleotides match TRBD1. This CDR3 region has 13 residues. V was pared by 6 bases and J by 3 bases, with 1 base of the junction left unmatched. CDR1 is ENHRY, CDR2 SYGVKD, per germline. In nucleotides, the CDR3 is TGTGCCATCAGGGGGACAGGGGAAGAGACCCAGTACTTC. Its translation is CAIRGTGEETQYF.

V is TRBV28 and J is TRBJ2-7; the match to TRBD1 covers 10 bases. This CDR3 is 16 amino acids long. Trimming at V came to 1 base and at J to 2 bases, leaving 5 bases not matched to a gene. Germline CDR1 reads MDHEN; CDR2 reads SYDVKM. The CDR3 loop reads CASSLSVGQGPYEQYF. CDR3 sequence (DNA): TGTGCCAGCAGTTTATCGGTGGGACAGGGGCCCTACGAGCAGTACTTC.

This chain links TRBV5-8 with TRBJ1-1, with 7 bases identical to TRBD1. The V gene end was trimmed by 4 bases and the J gene end by 5 bases; junction bases not matched to a gene: 8. CDR3 size: 14 residues. The germline CDR1 and CDR2 sequences are SGHTS and YDEGEE. This chain's CDR3 is CASSRTGTGTEAFF. The CDR3 DNA is TGTGCCAGCAGCCGGACAGGCACAGGGACTGAAGCTTTCTTT. The whole variable domain, remainder taken from reference TRBV5-8 and TRBJ1-1, is EAGVTQSPTHLIKTRGQQATLRCSPISGHTSVYWYQQALGLGLQFLLWYDEGEERNRGNFPPRFSGRQFPNYSSELNVNALELEDSALYLCASSRTGTGTEAFFGQGTRLTVV.

This rearrangement joins TRBV5-4 to TRBJ2-3; D is perhaps TRBD1 (5 bases). Germline assignment: CDR1 SGHNT and CDR2 YYREEE (reference sequence). Trimming removed 1 base from V and 2 bases from J, with 14 bases in between. CDR3 length: 16 residues. CDR3 sequence reads: CASSLTLGLDTDTQYF. The CDR3 DNA is TGTGCCAGCAGCTTGACACTGGGGCTAGACACAGATACGCAGTATTTT.

The chain links TRBV5-1 to TRBJ2-3, with TRBD2 matching over 9 bases. The V gene end was trimmed by 4 bases and the J gene end by 0 bases; junction bases not matched to a gene: 6. The CDR3 is 16 amino acids. Germline V gene lookup returns CDR1 SGHRS and CDR2 YFSETQ. CDR3 residues: CASSLSGLASTDTQYF. The CDR3 DNA is TGCGCCAGCAGCCTCTCGGGACTAGCCAGCACAGATACGCAGTATTTT.

This clone turned up a few times. The chain couples TRBV10-3 to TRBJ1-1; D is uncertain. This CDR3 is 13 amino acids long. Trimming pared 10 bases from V and 3 bases from J, leaving 15 bases between. CDR1 and CDR2 from the germline V gene are ENHRY and SYGVKD. The CDR3 here is CATRPDGDTEAFF. The DNA of the CDR3 is TGTGCCACCCGCCCGGACGGGGACACTGAAGCTTTCTTT.

The chain is built from TRBV5-1 and TRBJ1-5, with 11 bases that match TRBD1. The V and J ends lost 4 bases and 6 bases, in that order; junction bases with no gene match: 6. CDR1 and CDR2 (germline): SGHRS, YFSETQ. The CDR3 length is 15 residues. CDR3 nucleotide sequence: TGCGCCAGCAGCCCAGGACAGGGGGCCGGTCAGCCCCAGCATTTT. It translates to CASSPGQGAGQPQHF. The entire variable domain, with the rest obtained from reference TRBV5-1 and TRBJ1-5, is as follows: KAGVTQTPRYLIKTRGQQVTLSCSPISGHRSVSWYQQTPGQGLQFLFEYFSETQRNKGNFPGRFSGRQFSNSRSEMNVSTLELGDSALYLCASSPGQGAGQPQHFGDGTRLSIL.

The V call is TRBV12-3 or TRBV12-4, the J call TRBJ2-7; D perhaps matches TRBD2 (5 bases). The CDR3 consists of 13 residues. The V end was cut by 6 bases, the J end by 0 bases, with 9 bases between. The CDR3 loop reads CASSRGLSYEQYF. The DNA for the CDR3 is TGTGCCAGCAGCCGGGGTCTCTCCTACGAGCAGTACTTC.

V and J are TRBV6-5 and TRBJ2-1; 7 bases line up with TRBD2. The trim removed 5 bases at V and 10 bases at J, leaving 11 bases unmatched. Germline CDR1 and CDR2: MNHEY and SVGAGI. The CDR3 covers 14 residues. CDR3 bases: TGTGCCAGCAGTCCCGGGTGGGAGGGATCGGAGCAGTTCTTC. Translated: CASSPGWEGSEQFF.

The chain uses TRBV12-3 or TRBV12-4 and TRBJ1-2; D is unresolved. Trimming shortened V by 4 bases and J by 5 bases, and 8 bases separated the two germline ends. The CDR3 has 12 residues. CDR3 sequence reads: CASSWERYGYTF. The CDR3 DNA reads TGTGCCAGCAGTTGGGAGAGGTATGGCTACACCTTC.

J is TRBJ2-3 and V is TRBV10-3; TRBD2 might be the D (7 bases). In germline, CDR1 is ENHRY, CDR2 SYGVKD. V lost 3 bases, J lost 1 base, and 14 bases lay in between. This CDR3 is 16 amino acids long. CDR3 bases: TGTGCCATCAGTGAAATCGCGGGGGCGGGCACAGATACGCAGTATTTT. Protein: CAISEIAGAGTDTQYF.

The CDR3 sequence: CASSPTLGAGGHNEQFF. The CDR3 DNA sequence: TGTGCCAGCAGCCCGACTTTGGGTGCGGGAGGTCACAATGAGCAGTTCTTC. The chain employs TRBV5-4 and TRBJ2-1; 8 bases line up with TRBD2. The V gene's germline CDR1 is SGHNT and CDR2 YYREEE (reference sequence). The CDR3 runs to 17 residues. The trim removed 4 bases at V and 5 bases at J, leaving 14 bases unmatched.

The chain employs TRBV3-1 (or the pseudogene TRBV3-2) and TRBJ2-5, with TRBD2 matching 7 bases. Germline V gene data show CDR1 as LGHDT and CDR2 as YNNKEL (reference sequence). Trimming took 1 base from V and 4 from J; bases not matched to a gene: 6. The CDR3 length is 15 residues. CDR3 nucleotides: TGTGCCAGCAGCCAAGGCCTAGCGGCGAGAGAGACCCAGTACTTC. The encoded protein is CASSQGLAARETQYF.

The V gene is TRBV30, the J gene TRBJ2-2; D might be TRBD2 (6 bases). The CDR3 contains 14 residues. Trimming shortened V by 4 bases and J by 3 bases, and 12 bases separated the two germline ends. Germline V gives CDR1 GTSNPN, CDR2 SVGIG (reference sequence). Here the CDR3 reads CAWKREAHTGELFF. Written as DNA, the CDR3 is TGTGCCTGGAAGAGGGAGGCCCACACCGGGGAGCTGTTTTTT.

The chain uses TRBV6-5 and TRBJ2-7, with 9 nucleotides matching TRBD2. Per the germline V gene, CDR1 is MNHEY and CDR2 is SVGAGI. This CDR3 comprises 16 residues. Losses at the gene ends were 2 bases for V and 4 bases for J; bases not matched to a gene: 9. The CDR3 sequence is CASSYSSGSSVYEQYF. CDR3 DNA sequence: TGTGCCAGCAGTTACAGTAGCGGGAGCTCGGTATACGAGCAGTACTTC.

The chain links TRBV18 to TRBJ2-1, with 10 bases lining up with TRBD2. Germline V lookup: CDR1 KGHSH, CDR2 LQKENI. The trim removed 6 bases at V and 6 bases at J, leaving 14 bases unmatched. This CDR3 spans 17 amino acids. The CDR3 spells CASSLEARTSGSNEQFF. The CDR3 DNA reads as TGTGCCAGCTCCCTAGAGGCACGGACTAGCGGATCCAATGAGCAGTTCTTC.

The chain links TRBV5-5 to TRBJ2-3, with D perhaps matching TRBD1 (5 bases). The germline CDR1 and CDR2 sequences are SGHKS and YYEKEE (reference sequence). V gave up 4 bases and J gave up 1 base, with 13 bases separating them. The CDR3 has 15 residues. In DNA form, the CDR3 reads TGTGCCAGCAGCGTATACAGGTTCGGCACAGATACGCAGTATTTT. Its protein product is CASSVYRFGTDTQYF.

This chain links TRBV15 with TRBJ2-7; TRBD2 is a possible D gene (6 bases). Between the trimmed V and J ends, which lost 0 bases and 2 bases, there was a span of 8 bases. The length of the CDR3 is 14 residues. Germline V gene lookup returns CDR1 LNHNV and CDR2 YYDKDF (reference sequence). The CDR3 DNA follows: TGTGCCACCAGCAGAGACTGGGGGGCCTACGAGCAGTACTTC. This sequence encodes CATSRDWGAYEQYF.

This chain joins TRBV4-1 and TRBJ2-5, with TRBD2 identical over 11 bases. The CDR3 sequence is 17 residues long. Germline CDR1 reads MGHRA; CDR2 reads YSYEKL. V was pared by 4 bases and J by 0 bases, with 7 bases of the junction left unmatched. The CDR3 reads CASSRQLAGVYQETQYF. Written as DNA, the CDR3 is TGCGCCAGCAGCCGACAACTAGCGGGGGTGTACCAAGAGACCCAGTACTTC.

This chain links TRBV5-5 with TRBJ1-2, with a possible D match to TRBD1 (6 bases). The V gene's germline CDR1 is SGHKS and CDR2 YYEKEE (reference sequence). V was shortened by 1 base and J by 5 bases, with 15 bases between the two germline ends. The CDR3 spans 15 residues. CDR3 DNA: TGTGCCAGCAGCTTGTCCACAGGGTTCCTTTATGGCTACACCTTC. Translating it yields CASSLSTGFLYGYTF.